Listed below are T cell receptor beta chains from one sample, sequenced in a study of naive and memory T cell subsets. TCRdb redid the calling of the 5' RACE reads with MiXCR, one entry per CDR3 protein. This sample has more than 25,000 distinct CDR3 sequences, with under 25% found just once. Every receptor here comes from a female donor in good health. Both conserved end residues are part of each CDR3. D genes are given only for firm matches. Rows give clone size only sometimes, using once, few, many, or a class for an expanded clone.

size: many; D: .; V: TRBV20-1; J: TRBJ2-1; CDR3: CSASPSGSSYNEQFF; DNA: TGCAGTGCTAGTCCAAGCGGCAGCTCCTACAATGAGCAGTTCTTC
size: .; D: .; V: TRBV20-1; J: TRBJ2-5; CDR3: CSAGDRSFKETQYF; DNA: TGCAGTGCTGGTGACAGGAGCTTCAAAGAGACCCAGTACTTC
size: .; D: TRBD1; V: TRBV5-6; J: TRBJ2-7; CDR3: CASSADRGLGEQYF; DNA: TGTGCCAGCAGCGCGGACAGGGGCCTAGGTGAGCAGTACTTC
size: .; D: .; V: TRBV20-1; J: TRBJ1-3; CDR3: CSASGSPGNTIYF; DNA: TGCAGTGCTAGCGGGAGCCCTGGAAACACCATATATTTT
size: medium-sized; D: TRBD1; V: TRBV7-9; J: TRBJ1-1; CDR3: CASSPEGGTGAFF; DNA: TGTGCCAGCAGCCCCGAGGGCGGGACAGGGGCTTTCTTT
size: many; D: .; V: TRBV6-5; J: TRBJ1-2; CDR3: CASSPYPSEGYTF; DNA: TGTGCCAGCAGCCCGTACCCCTCGGAAGGCTACACCTTC
size: many; D: .; V: TRBV7-9; J: TRBJ2-7; CDR3: CASSLVSQGLYEQYF; DNA: TGTGCCAGCAGCTTAGTGAGCCAGGGTCTGTACGAGCAGTACTTC
size: many; D: .; V: TRBV5-1; J: TRBJ2-3; CDR3: CASSLEHGTDTQYF; DNA: TGCGCCAGCAGCTTGGAACACGGCACAGATACGCAGTATTTT
size: .; D: .; V: TRBV12-3/TRBV12-4; J: TRBJ1-3; CDR3: CASSFLSGSGNTIYF; DNA: TGTGCCAGCAGTTTTTTATCGGGCTCTGGAAACACCATATATTTT
size: few; D: TRBD1; V: TRBV29-1; J: TRBJ2-5; CDR3: CSVEGPRTGGKETQYF; DNA: TGCAGCGTTGAAGGTCCTCGGACAGGGGGCAAAGAGACCCAGTACTTC
size: few; D: .; V: TRBV20-1; J: TRBJ2-1; CDR3: CSARDRASTYNEQFF; DNA: TGCAGTGCTAGAGATAGGGCTAGCACCTACAATGAGCAGTTCTTC
size: few; D: .; V: TRBV20-1; J: TRBJ1-5; CDR3: CSARRDTNQPQHF; DNA: TGCAGTGCTAGGCGGGACACCAATCAGCCCCAGCATTTT
size: once; D: TRBD2; V: TRBV15; J: TRBJ2-3; CDR3: CATSSYSGGSDTQYF; DNA: TGTGCCACCAGCAGCTATTCGGGGGGTTCAGATACGCAGTATTTT
size: .; D: .; V: TRBV6-5; J: TRBJ2-2; CDR3: CASSYGLNTGELFF; DNA: TGTGCCAGCAGTTACGGACTCAACACCGGGGAGCTGTTTTTT
size: .; D: .; V: TRBV20-1; J: TRBJ1-5; CDR3: CSALGSSNQPQHF; DNA: TGCAGTGCTCTGGGTTCTAGCAATCAGCCCCAGCATTTT
size: many; D: .; V: TRBV6-4; J: TRBJ2-1; CDR3: CASSRGEVDEQFF; DNA: TGTGCCAGCAGTCGCGGGGAGGTGGATGAGCAGTTCTTC
size: many; D: .; V: TRBV20-1; J: TRBJ2-3; CDR3: CSAKDPAKNTDTQYF; DNA: TGCAGTGCTAAGGACCCAGCGAAAAACACAGATACGCAGTATTTT
size: .; D: .; V: TRBV15; J: TRBJ1-2; CDR3: CATSNTLDYGYTF; DNA: TGTGCCACCAGCAACACCCTTGACTATGGCTACACCTTC
size: .; D: TRBD1; V: TRBV6-1; J: TRBJ2-4; CDR3: CASSETQGRVQNIQYF; DNA: TGTGCCAGCAGTGAAACACAGGGGAGAGTCCAAAACATTCAGTACTTC
size: .; D: .; V: TRBV6-5; J: TRBJ1-4; CDR3: CASRREGREKLFF; DNA: TGTGCCAGCAGGAGGGAGGGACGAGAAAAACTGTTTTTT
size: .; D: .; V: TRBV29-1; J: TRBJ2-7; CDR3: CSVEDPPGADEQYF; DNA: TGCAGCGTTGAAGATCCCCCCGGGGCGGACGAGCAGTACTTC
size: medium-sized; D: TRBD2; V: TRBV18; J: TRBJ2-2; CDR3: CASSHLSGTSGRNTGELFF; DNA: TGTGCCAGCTCACACCTCTCCGGGACTAGCGGGAGGAACACCGGGGAGCTGTTTTTT
size: .; D: TRBD2; V: TRBV5-1; J: TRBJ2-3; CDR3: CASRPPGLADNTDTQYF; DNA: TGCGCCAGCCGCCCCCCGGGACTAGCGGATAACACAGATACGCAGTATTTT
size: many; D: .; V: TRBV12-1; J: TRBJ1-5; CDR3: CASSERVGQPQHF; DNA: TGCGCCAGCAGTGAAAGGGTTGGTCAGCCCCAGCATTTT
size: medium-sized; D: .; V: TRBV20-1; J: TRBJ1-1; CDR3: CSARAEGRDTEAFF; DNA: TGCAGTGCTAGAGCCGAGGGACGGGACACTGAAGCTTTCTTT
size: .; D: .; V: TRBV7-9; J: TRBJ1-1; CDR3: CASSWRNTEAFF; DNA: TGTGCCAGCAGCTGGAGAAACACTGAAGCTTTCTTT
size: many; D: TRBD2; V: TRBV19; J: TRBJ2-1; CDR3: CASRVNQAGGPHEQFF; DNA: TGTGCCAGTAGGGTCAACCAAGCGGGAGGGCCTCATGAGCAGTTCTTC
size: .; D: TRBD1; V: TRBV4-3; J: TRBJ2-1; CDR3: CASSQDFGTGSYNEQFF; DNA: TGCGCCAGCAGCCAAGATTTTGGGACAGGCTCCTACAATGAGCAGTTCTTC
size: .; D: .; V: TRBV20-1; J: TRBJ1-1; CDR3: CSAHKPGAGTEAFF; DNA: TGCAGTGCTCATAAACCGGGGGCAGGGACTGAAGCTTTCTTT
size: few; D: .; V: TRBV5-1; J: TRBJ2-5; CDR3: CASSLGSGETQYF; DNA: TGCGCCAGCAGCTTGGGGAGCGGAGAGACCCAGTACTTC
size: medium-sized; D: .; V: TRBV7-8; J: TRBJ1-5; CDR3: CASSLSQGLLGGNQPQHF; DNA: TGTGCCAGCAGCTTATCCCAAGGGTTGTTAGGAGGCAATCAGCCCCAGCATTTT
size: .; D: TRBD2; V: TRBV10-1; J: TRBJ2-3; CDR3: CASSESVSGSGADTQYF; DNA: TGCGCCAGCAGTGAGTCCGTGAGCGGGAGTGGCGCAGATACGCAGTATTTT
size: many; D: .; V: TRBV3-2; J: TRBJ2-7; CDR3: CAIQQGNDEQYF; DNA: TGTGCCATCCAACAGGGAAATGACGAGCAGTACTTC
size: few; D: .; V: TRBV6-5; J: TRBJ1-6; CDR3: CASSYRENSPLHF; DNA: TGTGCCAGCAGTTACCGAGAGAATTCACCCCTCCACTTT
size: .; D: TRBD2; V: TRBV20-1; J: TRBJ2-1; CDR3: CSAKSGTRAYNEQFF; DNA: TGCAGTGCCAAATCCGGGACTAGGGCCTACAATGAGCAGTTCTTC
size: few; D: TRBD1; V: TRBV29-1; J: TRBJ1-4; CDR3: CSVNRDSEKLFF; DNA: TGCAGCGTGAACAGGGACAGCGAAAAACTGTTTTTT
size: few; D: .; V: TRBV6-2/TRBV6-3; J: TRBJ1-5; CDR3: CASSYIGRGNDQPQHF; DNA: TGTGCCAGCAGTTACATCGGCAGGGGTAATGATCAGCCCCAGCATTTT
size: .; D: .; V: TRBV6-5; J: TRBJ2-5; CDR3: CASSHGDQETQYF; DNA: TGTGCCAGCAGCCACGGCGATCAAGAGACCCAGTACTTC
size: .; D: .; V: TRBV20-1; J: TRBJ2-1; CDR3: CSARGSVYNEQFF; DNA: TGCAGTGCTAGAGGCAGCGTCTACAATGAGCAGTTCTTC
size: medium-sized; D: .; V: TRBV25-1; J: TRBJ1-3; CDR3: CASSAAARQASSGNTIYF; DNA: TGTGCCAGCAGTGCGGCGGCTAGACAGGCGAGCTCTGGAAACACCATATATTTT
size: medium-sized; D: TRBD1; V: TRBV7-9; J: TRBJ1-2; CDR3: CASSHTRTGASGYGYTF; DNA: TGTGCCAGCAGCCATACTCGGACAGGGGCGAGTGGGTATGGCTACACCTTC
size: few; D: TRBD2; V: TRBV29-1; J: TRBJ2-2; CDR3: CSVVTSYTGELFF; DNA: TGCAGCGTTGTGACTAGCTACACCGGGGAGCTGTTTTTT
size: once; D: TRBD1; V: TRBV20-1; J: TRBJ1-5; CDR3: CSASGEAGGWNQPQHF; DNA: TGCAGTGCTAGCGGCGAGGCAGGGGGCTGGAATCAGCCCCAGCATTTT
size: many; D: .; V: TRBV5-1; J: TRBJ2-5; CDR3: CASSSLYQETQYF; DNA: TGCGCCAGCTCCTCCTTGTACCAAGAGACCCAGTACTTC
size: many; D: .; V: TRBV10-2; J: TRBJ1-1; CDR3: CASSGPLWGEAFF; DNA: TGCGCCAGCAGTGGACCCTTATGGGGTGAAGCTTTCTTT
size: few; D: TRBD2; V: TRBV6-4; J: TRBJ2-3; CDR3: CASSLTSGSTDTQYF; DNA: TGTGCCAGCAGTTTGACTAGCGGGAGCACAGATACGCAGTATTTT
size: few; D: .; V: TRBV20-1; J: TRBJ2-1; CDR3: CSAGLALSSYNEQFF; DNA: TGCAGTGCTGGGCTTGCCTTGAGCTCCTACAATGAGCAGTTCTTC
size: few; D: TRBD1; V: TRBV7-2; J: TRBJ2-2; CDR3: CASSSGQGTGELFF; DNA: TGTGCCAGCAGCTCGGGACAGGGCACCGGGGAGCTGTTTTTT
size: many; D: .; V: TRBV2; J: TRBJ1-2; CDR3: CASSGRGRVRYGYTF; DNA: TGTGCCAGCTCGGGCAGGGGAAGGGTTAGGTATGGCTACACCTTC
size: many; D: TRBD1; V: TRBV29-1; J: TRBJ2-1; CDR3: CSVTGRDRGPTLLHNEQFF; DNA: TGCAGCGTGACCGGCCGGGACAGGGGCCCCACCCTACTCCACAATGAGCAGTTCTTC